In this sample, the clone carrying this TCR beta chain turned up a few times. Using its own MiXCR run on the 5' RACE reads, TCRdb lists one record per CDR3 protein. The sample contains approximately 890,000 distinct CDR3 sequences, 10% to 15% of which appear only once. The CDR3 runs to 17 residues. V was shortened by 3 bases and J by 1 base, with 15 bases between the two germline ends. Looked up from germline, CDR1 is MNHEY and CDR2 is SVGAGI. This specimen comes from a study of identical twins. These data were likewise used in another study, on yellow fever vaccine responses in identical twins.

The TCR sequence derives from a woman aged 18-29 years in good health. Sample: PBMCs. The chain uses TRBV6-5 and TRBJ2-2, with a possible D match to TRBD2 (6 bases). CDR3 in amino acids: CASSYESGVWNTGELFF. CDR3 bases: TGTGCCAGCAGTTATGAGTCGGGGGTTTGGAACACCGGGGAGCTGTTTTTT.